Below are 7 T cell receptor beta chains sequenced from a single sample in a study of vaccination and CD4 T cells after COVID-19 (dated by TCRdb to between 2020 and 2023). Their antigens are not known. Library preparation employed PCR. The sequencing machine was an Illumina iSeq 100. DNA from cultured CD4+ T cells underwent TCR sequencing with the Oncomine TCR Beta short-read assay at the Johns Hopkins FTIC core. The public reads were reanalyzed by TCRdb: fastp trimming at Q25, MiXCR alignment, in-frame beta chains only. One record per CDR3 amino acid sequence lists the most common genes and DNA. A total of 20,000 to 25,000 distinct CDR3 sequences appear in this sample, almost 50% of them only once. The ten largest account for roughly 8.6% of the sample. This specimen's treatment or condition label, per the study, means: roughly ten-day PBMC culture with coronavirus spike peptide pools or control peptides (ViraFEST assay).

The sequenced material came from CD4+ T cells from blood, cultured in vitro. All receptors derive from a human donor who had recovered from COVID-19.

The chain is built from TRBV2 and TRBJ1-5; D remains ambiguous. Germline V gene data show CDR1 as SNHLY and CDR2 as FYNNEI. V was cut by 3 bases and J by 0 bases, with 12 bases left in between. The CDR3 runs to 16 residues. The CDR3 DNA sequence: TGTGCCAGCAGTGACTTGGCAGTCGATAGCAATCAGCCCCAGCATTTT. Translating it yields CASSDLAVDSNQPQHF.

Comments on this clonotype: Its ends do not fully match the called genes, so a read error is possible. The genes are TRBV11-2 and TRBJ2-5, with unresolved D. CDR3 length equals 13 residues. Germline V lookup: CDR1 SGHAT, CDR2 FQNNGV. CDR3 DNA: TGTGCCAACAGCTACTTGTACCAAGAGACCCAGTACTTC. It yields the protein CANSYLYQETQYF.

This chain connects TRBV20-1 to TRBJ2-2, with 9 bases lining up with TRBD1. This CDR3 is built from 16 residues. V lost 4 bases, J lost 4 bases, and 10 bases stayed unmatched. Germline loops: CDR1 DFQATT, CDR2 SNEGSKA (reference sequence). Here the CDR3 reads CSATNSGQGSTGELFF. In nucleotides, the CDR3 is TGCAGTGCTACTAACTCCGGACAGGGGAGCACCGGGGAGCTGTTTTTT.

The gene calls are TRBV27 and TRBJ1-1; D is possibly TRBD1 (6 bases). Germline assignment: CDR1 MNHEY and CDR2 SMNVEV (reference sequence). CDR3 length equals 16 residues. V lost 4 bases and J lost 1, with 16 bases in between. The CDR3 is CASSSLGTPQNTEAFF. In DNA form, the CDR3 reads TGTGCCAGCAGTTCTTTGGGGACACCGCAGAACACTGAAGCTTTCTTT.

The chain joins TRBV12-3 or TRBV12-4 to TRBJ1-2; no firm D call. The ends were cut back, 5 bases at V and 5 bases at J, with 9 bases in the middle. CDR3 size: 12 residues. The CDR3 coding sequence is TGTGCCAGCAGTCCCGGACCGTATGGCTACACCTTC. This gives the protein CASSPGPYGYTF.

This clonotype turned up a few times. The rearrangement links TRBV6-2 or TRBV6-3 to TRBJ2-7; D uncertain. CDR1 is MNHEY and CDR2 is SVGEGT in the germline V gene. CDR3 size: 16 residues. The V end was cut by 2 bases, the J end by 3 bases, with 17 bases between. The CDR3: CASSYGPESLLYEQYF. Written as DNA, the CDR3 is TGTGCCAGCAGTTACGGTCCGGAGTCCCTCCTCTACGAGCAGTACTTC.

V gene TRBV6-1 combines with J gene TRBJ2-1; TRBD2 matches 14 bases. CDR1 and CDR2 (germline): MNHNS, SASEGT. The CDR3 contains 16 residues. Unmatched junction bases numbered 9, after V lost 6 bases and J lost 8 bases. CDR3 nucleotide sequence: TGTGCCAGCAGGTCAGAGTGGGGACTAGCGGGAGATGAGCAGTTCTTC. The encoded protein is CASRSEWGLAGDEQFF.